These T cell receptor beta chains were read from a single sample in a study of identifying expanded T cells in peripheral blood. The method was immunoSEQ multiplex PCR; TCRdb's version includes in-frame clones alone and lacks a portion of them. The sample yields around 90,000 clones, approximately 89% seen once. The sample comprised blood. Source of these receptors: a person aged 18 to 75 in good health. Both conserved end residues are part of each CDR3. The D gene is left open where the match is weak. Rows may omit the clone size; those that give it use once, few, many or a size class.

size: .; J: TRBJ1-3; D: TRBD1; V: TRBV6-1; CDR3: CASSRTGTDGNTIYF; DNA: TGTGCCAGCAGTAGGACAGGGACCGACGGAAACACCATATATTTT
size: .; J: TRBJ2-5; D: TRBD2; V: TRBV28; CDR3: CASSLGSSGGWETQYF; DNA: TGTGCCAGCAGTTTAGGGTCAAGCGGGGGTTGGGAGACCCAGTACTTC
size: .; J: TRBJ2-5; D: .; V: TRBV4-1; CDR3: CASSQPQETQYF; DNA: TGCGCCAGCAGCCAGCCGCAGGAGACCCAGTACTTC
size: .; J: TRBJ2-5; D: TRBD2; V: TRBV4-2; CDR3: CASSQELAGGPSKETQYF; DNA: TGTGCCAGCAGCCAAGAACTAGCGGGGGGGCCTTCCAAAGAGACCCAGTACTTC
size: .; J: TRBJ1-1; D: .; V: TRBV11-2; CDR3: CASSSHSMGFTEAFF; DNA: TGTGCCAGCAGCTCCCACAGTATGGGATTCACTGAAGCTTTCTTT
size: .; J: TRBJ1-5; D: .; V: TRBV7-9; CDR3: CASSLGGEIQPQHF; DNA: TGTGCCAGCAGCTTGGGAGGGGAGATTCAGCCCCAGCATTTT
size: .; J: TRBJ1-3; D: .; V: TRBV9; CDR3: CASSPRRGSAGNTIYF; DNA: TGTGCCAGCAGCCCCAGAAGGGGATCCGCGGGAAACACCATATATTTT
size: .; J: TRBJ1-2; D: TRBD1; V: TRBV27; CDR3: CASSSIGQGGYGYTF; DNA: TGTGCCAGCAGTTCGATAGGACAGGGAGGATATGGCTACACCTTC
size: .; J: TRBJ2-1; D: .; V: TRBV4-1; CDR3: CASSPQPRGGDYNEQFF; DNA: TGCGCCAGCAGCCCCCAACCGAGAGGGGGTGATTACAATGAGCAGTTCTTC
size: few; J: TRBJ2-1; D: TRBD2; V: TRBV10-3; CDR3: CAIRAGGPDEQFF; DNA: TGTGCCATCAGAGCGGGAGGGCCGGATGAGCAGTTCTTC